Only a few counts were recorded for the clone carrying this T cell receptor (beta chain). Germline trimming cut 5 bases from V and 3 bases from J; bases unmatched to any gene: 14. This CDR3 has 17 amino acids. Germline CDR1 and CDR2: MGHRA and YSYEKL. These data are taken from a study of T-cell memory formation after mild COVID-19. TCRdb called the 5' RACE reads again in MiXCR, with one record for every CDR3 protein. The table shows 120,000 to 150,000 distinct CDR3 sequences, with 15% to 20% occurring only once. Source material: PBMCs or a T cell subset sorted from them (not recorded which). The V call is TRBV4-1, the J call TRBJ2-5; 8 bases are shared with TRBD1. The receptor was derived from an adult woman who had mild COVID-19 (a few samples of this study predate the infection). Cell type and time point are not known. The CDR3 DNA reads as TGCGCCAGCAGCGGACTAACCCCAAGGACAGGGAAAGAGACCCAGTACTTC. It codes for CASSGLTPRTGKETQYF.